This is a list of T cell receptor beta chains from one sample in a study of blood T cells in healthy people across ages. A single record per CDR3 protein comes from TCRdb applying MiXCR to the 5' RACE reads. The sample has 1.8 million or so distinct CDR3 sequences, roughly two fifths seen once. The sequenced sample consisted of blood. The origin of the receptors is a human donor in good health. Both conserved end residues are part of each CDR3. D genes are given only for firm matches. Expanded clones get a size class; other rows say once, few or many, or leave the size out.

CDR3 DNA	CDR3 protein	D gene	V gene	J gene	clone size
TGTGCCAGCACCCGACAGGGTGCCTATGGCTACACCTTC	CASTRQGAYGYTF	TRBD1	TRBV3-1	TRBJ1-2	once
TGCGCCAGCAGCCAAGAGGCTAGCGATGAGGAGCAGTTCTTC	CASSQEASDEEQFF	-	TRBV4-3	TRBJ2-1	few
TGCGCCAGCAGCCAAGTATCGACCCCTAGCGGGGGACCTCACAATGAGCAGTTCTTC	CASSQVSTPSGGPHNEQFF	TRBD2	TRBV4-1	TRBJ2-1	few
TGCGCCAGCAGCCACCGGACAGGGGAGGGTCAGCCCCAGCATTTT	CASSHRTGEGQPQHF	TRBD1	TRBV4-3	TRBJ1-5	-
TGCAGTGCGAGAGGGGGGGCCAGCACAGATACGCAGTATTTT	CSARGGASTDTQYF	-	TRBV20-1	TRBJ2-3	few
TGCGCCAGCAGCCACGCCGGAAACAGGGAGCAGTTCTTC	CASSHAGNREQFF	-	TRBV4-3	TRBJ2-1	-
TGTGCCAGCAGCCGACAGGGACAGGTCTATGGCTACACCTTC	CASSRQGQVYGYTF	TRBD1	TRBV7-2	TRBJ1-2	few
TGTGCCAGCAGTTACTCGACTACCCGTGGCCAAGAGACCCAGTACTTC	CASSYSTTRGQETQYF	-	TRBV6-2/TRBV6-3	TRBJ2-5	-
TGCGCCAGCAGCCGGGAAGGACGGCGAGTGGAGCCCCAGCATTTT	CASSREGRRVEPQHF	-	TRBV5-1	TRBJ1-5	-
TGCGCCAGCAGCCCGACCGGCTGGGGGCGAGTTTACGAGCAGTACTTC	CASSPTGWGRVYEQYF	-	TRBV4-3	TRBJ2-7	few
TGTGCCAGCAGTGTAGGAGACAGGGGGTACTTC	CASSVGDRGYF	TRBD1	TRBV2	TRBJ2-5	-
TGTGCCAGCAGCTCCCATGGACGGGTGTACAATGAGCAGTTCTTC	CASSSHGRVYNEQFF	-	TRBV7-9	TRBJ2-1	-
TGTGCCACCAGCAGGGGACAGAGTGCAACTAATGAAAAACTGTTTTTT	CATSRGQSATNEKLFF	TRBD1	TRBV15	TRBJ1-4	-
TGTGCCAGCAGTGGAACTGAAGCTTTCTTT	CASSGTEAFF	-	TRBV5-5	TRBJ1-1	few
TGCGCCAGCATCGGTTTAACTGAAGCTTTCTTT	CASIGLTEAFF	-	TRBV5-1	TRBJ1-1	few
TGTGCCAGCACCCTGGGTCGGGACAGGGAGTTTGGTGGCTACACCTTC	CASTLGRDREFGGYTF	TRBD1	TRBV12-3/TRBV12-4	TRBJ1-2	few
TGTGCCAGCAGCTTTATCGGGGATACCCAGTTCTTC	CASSFIGDTQFF	-	TRBV5-5	TRBJ2-1	few
TGTGCCAGCAGTGGAAACCTTGGGACTTACAATGAGCAGTTCTTC	CASSGNLGTYNEQFF	-	TRBV6-1	TRBJ2-1	few
TGTGCCAGCAGCTCGAGGGACGGGGACAGCTCCTACGAGCAGTACTTC	CASSSRDGDSSYEQYF	TRBD1	TRBV7-2	TRBJ2-7	once
TGTGCCAGCAGCTTAAGGGCTGGCCGGTGGCATTTT	CASSLRAGRWHF	-	TRBV7-2	TRBJ1-5	-
TGTGCCACCAACGAGGAGAACAAGCCCCCGGACATTCAGTACTTC	CATNEENKPPDIQYF	-	TRBV15	TRBJ2-4	-
TGTGCCAGCAGCTTATCAGCCAGCAAAAACATTCAGTACTTC	CASSLSASKNIQYF	-	TRBV7-8	TRBJ2-4	-
TGCGCCGGCACCTCAGGGACAGGGGATGGCTACACCTTC	CAGTSGTGDGYTF	TRBD1	TRBV4-1	TRBJ1-2	-
TGCAGTGCTAGTGTCAGCTCCGAGCAGTACTTC	CSASVSSEQYF	-	TRBV20-1	TRBJ2-7	-
TGTGCCAGCAGCGCCGGGACGGAATACAATTCACCCCTCCACTTT	CASSAGTEYNSPLHF	-	TRBV11-2	TRBJ1-6	-
TGTGCCAGCAGCCTTGTGGGACTAGCGGGGACCTACGAGCAGTACTTC	CASSLVGLAGTYEQYF	TRBD2	TRBV28	TRBJ2-7	-
TGTGCCAGCAGCTCCCCACTGACCGCCAGGGTCGAGCAGTACTTC	CASSSPLTARVEQYF	-	TRBV7-2	TRBJ2-7	-
TGTGCCAGCAGCACCCACAGGACAGCCATGAACACTGAAGCTTTCTTT	CASSTHRTAMNTEAFF	-	TRBV12-3/TRBV12-4	TRBJ1-1	-
TGTGCCACCAGCAGGGAACTCGGCCCCTACGAGCAGTACTTC	CATSRELGPYEQYF	-	TRBV15	TRBJ2-7	few
TGTGCCATCAGTGAATATATGACAGCTAACTATGGCTACACCTTC	CAISEYMTANYGYTF	-	TRBV10-3	TRBJ1-2	-
TGCAGTGTCCTGGGACAGGGCGGGCGCGAGCAGTACTTC	CSVLGQGGREQYF	TRBD1	TRBV20-1	TRBJ2-7	few
TGTGCCAGCAGTGTCCAGACTAGCGGGGGGCAGCAGTTCTTC	CASSVQTSGGQQFF	TRBD2	TRBV25-1	TRBJ2-1	-
TGCAGTGCGTCCGCCCCGGGGCCCATCTATGGCTACACCTTC	CSASAPGPIYGYTF	-	TRBV20-1	TRBJ1-2	-
TGTGCCAGCAGTTACACATGGACAGTTTCAGAGACCCAGTACTTC	CASSYTWTVSETQYF	-	TRBV6-6	TRBJ2-5	-
TGTGCCAGCAGTCGTGAACCGGGACAGATGAATGAAAAACTGTTTTTT	CASSREPGQMNEKLFF	TRBD1	TRBV5-4	TRBJ1-4	few
TGTGCCAGCAGTTACTTGACAGGGGATGAAAAACTGTTTTTT	CASSYLTGDEKLFF	TRBD1	TRBV6-5	TRBJ1-4	-
TGCGCCAGCAGCCAAGGTCAGGGGGTTGTTGAAAAACTGTTTTTT	CASSQGQGVVEKLFF	TRBD1	TRBV4-3	TRBJ1-4	-
TGTGCCAGCAGCCAACATAAGACCGGGGAGCTGTTTTTT	CASSQHKTGELFF	-	TRBV3-1	TRBJ2-2	few
TGCAGTGCCCTAAACGAGGGGCAGGATCGATGGGGCTACACCTTC	CSALNEGQDRWGYTF	-	TRBV20-1	TRBJ1-2	-
TGTGCCAGCAGGACCGACAACTCTGGAAACACCATATATTTT	CASRTDNSGNTIYF	-	TRBV12-3/TRBV12-4	TRBJ1-3	once
TGTGTCAGCAGTTTAGCCGGACAGGGTAGTATACAGCCCCAGCATTTT	CVSSLAGQGSIQPQHF	TRBD1	TRBV12-3/TRBV12-4	TRBJ1-5	-
TGTGCCATCAGTGTTACTAGCGGGACCGGGGAGCTGTTTTTT	CAISVTSGTGELFF	TRBD2	TRBV10-3	TRBJ2-2	-
TGTGCCAGCAGGATGGGGTCACTGGAGACCCAGTACTTC	CASRMGSLETQYF	-	TRBV12-3/TRBV12-4	TRBJ2-5	few
TGTGCCAGCAGCGCCGGGCGGCTAGCGGGGGAGACCCAGTACTTC	CASSAGRLAGETQYF	TRBD2	TRBV7-9	TRBJ2-5	-
TGTGCCAGCCAGTCTCCGAACACCGGGGAGCTGTTTTTT	CASQSPNTGELFF	-	TRBV6-2/TRBV6-3	TRBJ2-2	once
TGTGCCAACAGCCCCCTGAAGGGTAGCGGGGGACTGACCGGGGAGCTGTTTTTT	CANSPLKGSGGLTGELFF	TRBD2	TRBV7-2	TRBJ2-2	once
TGTGCCAGCAACAACGGACTAGCGGGGACCACAGATACGCAGTATTTT	CASNNGLAGTTDTQYF	TRBD2	TRBV7-9	TRBJ2-3	-
TGTGCCAGCAGTGAAGGAGTCAGTCGCTACAATGAGCAGTTCTTC	CASSEGVSRYNEQFF	-	TRBV6-1	TRBJ2-1	-
TGCAGTGCTAGGAGGGGGGGGCTAAGGCAGCCCCAGCATTTT	CSARRGGLRQPQHF	-	TRBV20-1	TRBJ1-5	few
TGTGCCAGCAGCCCTAAGGGGACGCAACTGCAAGAGACCCAGTACTTC	CASSPKGTQLQETQYF	-	TRBV7-3	TRBJ2-5	few
TGTGCCATCAGTGAGTCGGCGGGGGGGAGGACAGATACGCAGTATTTT	CAISESAGGRTDTQYF	TRBD2	TRBV10-3	TRBJ2-3	-
TGCAGTGCTACTATGGGGCCCTTGGGAAAACTGTTTTTT	CSATMGPLGKLFF	-	TRBV20-1	TRBJ1-4	-
TGTGCCAGCAGCCAAGCTAGCGGGGCTAATGAGCAGTTCTTC	CASSQASGANEQFF	TRBD2	TRBV3-1	TRBJ2-1	few
TGTGCCAGCAGCCCTGACAGGGGCAATGAGCGGTTCTTC	CASSPDRGNERFF	TRBD1	TRBV12-3/TRBV12-4	TRBJ2-1	-
TGTGCCAGCAGTGACTTTGGGACCCTGAGCCCAGATACGCAGTATTTT	CASSDFGTLSPDTQYF	-	TRBV6-2/TRBV6-3	TRBJ2-3	few